The entry below describes one TCR beta chain. Stated time point: after neoadjuvant nivolumab, at surgical resection. The data stem from a study of neoadjuvant anti-PD-1 for oral cavity cancer. In germline, CDR1 is GTSNPN, CDR2 SVGIG (reference sequence). With 3 bases clipped from V and 4 bases from J, the junction kept 8 bases outside the gene matches. This CDR3 contains 15 residues. Method: immunoSEQ multiplex PCR; TCRdb's copy keeps in-frame clones and lacks some. Among roughly 68,000 clones, less than 90% were seen once, and the ten largest hold 2.5% to 3%. The sequence derives from a person aged 35-79 years with oral cavity squamous cell carcinoma. V usage is TRBV30 and J usage is TRBJ2-3; 9 bases are a match to TRBD1. The material was PBMCs, obtained after nivolumab (anti-PD-1) treatment. As DNA, the CDR3 is TGTGCCTGGAGCGGGACAGGGTCCAGGGCAGATACGCAGTATTTT. Protein product: CAWSGTGSRADTQYF.